The rows below give T cell receptor beta chains drawn from one sample of a study of blood T cell repertoires in COVID-19. The table came from immunoSEQ multiplex PCR; TCRdb's copy has only in-frame clones and leaves some out. The sample lists under 170,000 clones; more than 80% were seen once. Sequenced material: peripheral blood. Receptors were obtained from a man between 65 and 79 years old with acute or convalescent COVID-19. The CDR3 runs from the conserved cysteine through the conserved F or W. A D gene is named only where the DNA matches it firmly. Size is stated for part of the rows, as once, few or many counts, or as a class when the clone is expanded.

cdr3_nt: TGCGCCAGCAGCTTGGAGGACAGGGCTGGAAACACCATATATTTT
cdr3_aa: CASSLEDRAGNTIYF
v_call: TRBV5-1
clone_size: NA
d_call: TRBD1
j_call: TRBJ1-3

cdr3_nt: TGCAGTGCTAGTCTCAGGGGCAATCAGCCCCAGCATTTT
cdr3_aa: CSASLRGNQPQHF
v_call: TRBV20-1
clone_size: NA
d_call: NA
j_call: TRBJ1-5

cdr3_nt: TGTGCCATCAGCGCAGGCATTAATGAAAAACTGTTTTTT
cdr3_aa: CAISAGINEKLFF
v_call: TRBV10-3
clone_size: NA
d_call: NA
j_call: TRBJ1-4

cdr3_nt: TGTGCCAGCAGCTTTGACAGCCTGGGAAATAATTCACCCCTCCACTTT
cdr3_aa: CASSFDSLGNNSPLHF
v_call: TRBV7-2
clone_size: NA
d_call: NA
j_call: TRBJ1-6

cdr3_nt: TGTGCCAGCAGCTTATCCGCTAGCGGTTCCTACAATGAGCAGTTCTTC
cdr3_aa: CASSLSASGSYNEQFF
v_call: TRBV7-2
clone_size: NA
d_call: TRBD2
j_call: TRBJ2-1

cdr3_nt: TGTGCCACCAGTGCATCGGGACAGGGGAATCAGCCCCAGCATTTT
cdr3_aa: CATSASGQGNQPQHF
v_call: TRBV24-1
clone_size: NA
d_call: TRBD1
j_call: TRBJ1-5

cdr3_nt: TGTGCCAGTAATCAGGCGGGAGGAACGCCAGGGCAGTTCTTC
cdr3_aa: CASNQAGGTPGQFF
v_call: TRBV19
clone_size: NA
d_call: TRBD2
j_call: TRBJ2-1

cdr3_nt: TGTGCCAGTAGTATTCTCCTTCGGGGACAGGGACTTCCGCTAGCCAAAAACATTCAGTACTTC
cdr3_aa: CASSILLRGQGLPLAKNIQYF
v_call: TRBV19
clone_size: once
d_call: TRBD1
j_call: TRBJ2-4

cdr3_nt: TGTGCCAGCAGCTTGGCAGCGGGGGGGAACATTCAGTACTTC
cdr3_aa: CASSLAAGGNIQYF
v_call: TRBV5-8
clone_size: NA
d_call: TRBD2
j_call: TRBJ2-4

cdr3_nt: TGTGCCAGCAGCCCCAGGGGGAACTCCTACGAGCAGTACTTC
cdr3_aa: CASSPRGNSYEQYF
v_call: TRBV13
clone_size: NA
d_call: TRBD1
j_call: TRBJ2-7

cdr3_nt: TGTGCCAGCAGCCTTACTAGCGGGGGCCGTCCCGGGGGGCAGTTCTTC
cdr3_aa: CASSLTSGGRPGGQFF
v_call: TRBV28
clone_size: NA
d_call: TRBD2
j_call: TRBJ2-1

cdr3_nt: TGTGCCAGCAGCTTGAGAAGGGAGACAGGGGAAGCTTTCTTT
cdr3_aa: CASSLRRETGEAFF
v_call: TRBV11-1
clone_size: NA
d_call: TRBD1
j_call: TRBJ1-1